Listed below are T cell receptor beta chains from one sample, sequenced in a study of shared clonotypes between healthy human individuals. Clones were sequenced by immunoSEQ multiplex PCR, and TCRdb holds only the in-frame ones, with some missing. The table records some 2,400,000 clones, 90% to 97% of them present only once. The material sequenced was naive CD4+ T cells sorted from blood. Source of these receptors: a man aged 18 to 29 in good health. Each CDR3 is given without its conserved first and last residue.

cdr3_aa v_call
ASSIVQGLPPQH TRBV19
ASSLLDRGKSPLH TRBV6-5
ASSPGQGWPDTQY TRBV28
ASSGPDRLYEQY TRBV2
ASMEGQGEVLH TRBV19
AWTGGETQY TRBV30
ATHAGRNTEAF TRBV6-5
ASSLQGLPYEQY TRBV5-4
ASSLRLAGAHGELF TRBV5-6
ASSKWRGFPTSGRGPDTQY TRBV21-1
ASSSTTDQAF TRBV6-5
ASSLDGRKPYSYNEQF TRBV11-2
ASSQDRVSYEQY TRBV5-6
ASSPSQGGEQF TRBV18
ASSVADQETQY TRBV9
ASSLQAPPTEAF TRBV21-1
ASSQAVFSLAGEQF TRBV4-3
ASSSRGADTQY TRBV5-4
ASSVEGGNEKLF TRBV9
ASSAGGLKENIQY TRBV9
ASSGTTYQPQH TRBV19
ASSLAHGDGYT TRBV7-8
ASSSIRSGEETQY TRBV18
AWSVYGQVYGYT TRBV30
ASSQGSPGTRGYT TRBV4-3
ASSVERASGSNTGELF TRBV9
ASSLTATGTQYQETQY TRBV5-1
ASSLNLVADTQY TRBV7-9
ASSLGQGEAF TRBV18